Each of the 14 T cell receptor beta chains below was sequenced from the same sample in a study of response to subunit inactivated influenza vaccine. TCRdb redid the calling of the RT-PCR reads with MiXCR, one entry per CDR3 protein. Of about 480,000 distinct CDR3 sequences detected, 11% appear once; the ten largest clones hold 9.5% to 15%. The specimen was PBMCs from blood, collected about 6 weeks after vaccination. The receptors come from a man aged 50 to 59 who received an inactivated influenza vaccine.

At least ten counts were recorded for this clonotype. The CDR3 region has the DNA TGCAGCGTTGTGTCCAGCGGGAGTGTCAACGAGCAGTACTTC. It translates to CSVVSSGSVNEQYF. The chain joins TRBV29-1 to TRBJ2-7, with TRBD2 matching 8 bases. The length of the CDR3 is 14 residues. V was pared by 4 bases and J by 5 bases, with 10 bases of the junction left unmatched. Germline assignment: CDR1 SQVTM and CDR2 ANQGSEA.

The CDR3 region is CASSLGGPKSPLHF. The CDR3 DNA follows: TGTGCCAGCAGTTTGGGGGGACCTAAATCACCCCTCCACTTT. The chain has TRBV12-3 or TRBV12-4 and TRBJ1-6; weak D call: TRBD1 (5 bases). The V gene lost 3 bases and the J gene lost 10 bases, with 13 bases spanning the gap. This CDR3 is 14 amino acids long.

The chain has TRBV2 and TRBJ2-1; unclear D gene. The germline V gene encodes CDR1 SNHLY and CDR2 FYNNEI. Deletions cut 6 bases from V and 7 bases from J, with 13 bases between. The CDR3 length is 13 residues. The DNA of the CDR3 is TGTGCCAGCAGCCCTCCCCCCCTAAATGAGCAGTTCTTC. Translated: CASSPPPLNEQFF.

This clonotype was detected many times. The rearrangement links TRBV12-3 or TRBV12-4 to TRBJ2-3; D call uncertain. The ends were cut back, 5 bases at V and 5 bases at J, with 8 bases in the middle. This CDR3 spans 12 amino acids. Here the CDR3 reads CASSPEVDTQYF. In nucleotides, the CDR3 is TGTGCCAGCAGTCCCGAGGTAGATACGCAGTATTTT.

This clonotype was picked up many times. The CDR3 coding sequence is TGTGCCAGCAGCTTGGCCTTCTCGGGTGGAGGAGATACGCAGTATTTT. Its protein product is CASSLAFSGGGDTQYF. This chain links TRBV5-6 with TRBJ2-3; D possibly corresponds to TRBD2 (5 bases). The CDR3 length is 16 residues. Germline V lookup: CDR1 SGHDT, CDR2 YYEEEE. Trimming removed 0 bases from V and 5 bases from J, with 16 bases in between.

Many counts were recorded for this clonotype. V and J are TRBV11-2 and TRBJ2-4; D ambiguous. Trimming took 2 bases from V and 3 from J, leaving 11 bases between them. Per the germline V gene, CDR1 is SGHAT and CDR2 is FQNNGV. The CDR3 totals 15 residues. CDR3 DNA: TGTGCCAGCAGCTTACCCCCGAAGGGCAAAAACATTCAGTACTTC. This codes for CASSLPPKGKNIQYF.

This clonotype was counted between two and nine times. The gene calls are TRBV12-3 or TRBV12-4 and TRBJ1-1, with a possible D match to TRBD1 (5 bases). Trimming left V 5 bases short and J 4 bases short, with 11 bases between. This CDR3 has 13 amino acids. The CDR3 sequence: CASSTGWGTEAFF. For the CDR3, the DNA is TGTGCCAGCAGTACAGGTTGGGGCACTGAAGCTTTCTTT.

This clonotype was seen only a few times. This chain connects TRBV4-1 to TRBJ2-5; TRBD2 matches 7 bases. The V and J ends lost 6 bases and 7 bases, in that order; junction bases with no gene match: 14. Germline assignment: CDR1 MGHRA and CDR2 YSYEKL. CDR3 length equals 15 residues. This CDR3 is CASSPLGGGRGTQYF. CDR3 coding DNA: TGCGCCAGCAGTCCCTTGGGGGGGGGACGCGGGACCCAGTACTTC.

This clonotype was recorded many times. This chain connects TRBV12-3 or TRBV12-4 to TRBJ2-2; no clear D. V lost 8 bases and J lost 1, with 11 bases in between. The length of the CDR3 is 14 residues. CDR3 coding DNA: TGTGCCAGCCGAGCTCAGGAGAACACCGGGGAGCTGTTTTTT. This translates into CASRAQENTGELFF.

Ten or more counts support this clonotype. The rearrangement uses TRBV6-5 and TRBJ2-5, with no clear D. Germline V gene data show CDR1 as MNHEY and CDR2 as SVGAGI. CDR3 size: 13 residues. Trimming pared 4 bases from V and 5 bases from J, leaving 11 bases between. As DNA, the CDR3 is TGTGCCAGCAGTTTTGGGGTCTGGGAGACCCAGTACTTC. This gives the protein CASSFGVWETQYF.

This clonotype was seen only a few times. The chain carries TRBV7-2 and TRBJ2-1, with 10 bases identical to TRBD2. Trimming cost V 5 bases and J 10 bases; bases outside gene matches: 14. This CDR3 has 16 amino acids. Germline V gene sequence: CDR1 SGHTA, CDR2 FQGNSA. CDR3 coding DNA: TGTGCCAGCAGCCGGGGGTATAGCGGGGGGCCCCGAGAGCAGTTCTTC. This encodes CASSRGYSGGPREQFF.

The chain links TRBV29-1 to TRBJ1-4; 9 nucleotides match TRBD1. CDR1 and CDR2 (germline): SQVTM, ANQGSEA. Germline trimming cut 6 bases from V and 5 bases from J; bases unmatched to any gene: 4. The CDR3 runs to 13 residues. CDR3 nucleotide sequence: TGCAGCGTGGCGGGACAGGGAAATGAAAAACTGTTTTTT. This gives the protein CSVAGQGNEKLFF. Based on the CDR3 plus reference TRBV29-1 and TRBJ1-4, the full variable domain is SAVISQKPSRDICQRGTSLTIQCQVDSQVTMMFWYRQQPGQSLTLIATANQGSEATYESGFVIDKFPISRPNLTFSTLTVSNMSPEDSSIYLCSVAGQGNEKLFFGSGTQLSVL.

Only a few counts were recorded for this clonotype. The junction does not match germline at one end; this may be a read error. This chain uses TRBV7-9 with TRBJ2-3; D remains ambiguous. This CDR3 is 12 amino acids long. Germline V gives CDR1 SEHNR, CDR2 FQNEAQ (reference sequence). The DNA for the CDR3 is TGTGCTAGCAGCTTCCCGTCTGATACGCAGTATTTT. It specifies CASSFPSDTQYF.

This clonotype was detected only a few times. This chain joins TRBV27 and TRBJ2-3; 10 nucleotides match TRBD2. The CDR3 is made up of 15 amino acids. Germline lookup yields CDR1 MNHEY and CDR2 SMNVEV (reference sequence). V shed 6 bases, J shed 4 bases, and the junction held 7 bases outside the gene matches. CDR3 sequence (DNA): TGTGCCAGCAGCCCCCAGCGGGGGGGGGCAGATACGCAGTATTTT. Its protein is CASSPQRGGADTQYF.